The 6 T cell receptor beta chains reported below all come from one sample, sequenced in a study of T cells after yellow fever vaccination. A single record per CDR3 protein comes from TCRdb applying MiXCR to the 5' RACE reads. Here the sample spans 130,000 or so distinct CDR3 sequences, over 12% being singletons. The starting material was CD8+ T cells sorted from PBMCs, obtained 5 days after the yellow fever booster vaccination. The receptor set was obtained from a man younger than 35 who received the YFV17D yellow fever vaccine.

The chain recombines TRBV19 with TRBJ1-2; the match to TRBD1 covers 7 bases. This CDR3 comprises 14 residues. Germline V gene lookup returns CDR1 LNHDA and CDR2 SQIVND (reference sequence). J lost 1 base, V lost 7 bases, and 6 bases had no gene match. For the CDR3, the DNA is TGTGCCAGTAAACTGACAGGGATTAACTATGGCTACACCTTC. This encodes CASKLTGINYGYTF. The full variable domain, in which reference TRBV19 and TRBJ1-2 provide the parts outside the CDR3, is DGGITQSPKYLFRKEGQNVTLSCEQNLNHDAMYWYRQDPGQGLRLIYYSQIVNDFQKGDIAEGYSVSREKKESFPLTVTSAQKNPTAFYLCASKLTGINYGYTFGSGTRLTVV.

This clonotype was seen more than once but under ten times. The chain employs TRBV29-1 and TRBJ1-3; no clear D gene. Trimming took 4 bases from V and 4 from J, leaving 14 bases between them. The germline gives CDR1 SQVTM, CDR2 ANQGSEA. This CDR3 is built from 14 residues. DNA of the CDR3: TGCAGCGTTGCGACCGACCGCTCGGGAAACACCATATATTTT. It yields the protein CSVATDRSGNTIYF.

This clonotype was counted a few times. J is TRBJ1-5 and V is TRBV6-2 or TRBV6-3; D ambiguous. V lost 3 bases to trimming and J lost 2 bases, with 8 bases between them. The germline gives CDR1 MNHEY, CDR2 SVGEGT. CDR3 size: 14 residues. The chain's CDR3 is CASSYRERNQPQHF. The CDR3 coding sequence is TGTGCCAGCAGTTATAGGGAACGCAATCAGCCCCAGCATTTT.

This clonotype showed up just a few times. CDR3 nucleotides: TGTGCCAGCAGTTGGGGACAGGGGGCTTTCTATGGCTACACCTTC. Encoded protein: CASSWGQGAFYGYTF. The chain combines TRBV7-2 with TRBJ1-2, with 12 nucleotides matching TRBD1. Germline assignment: CDR1 SGHTA and CDR2 FQGNSA. Trimming removed 6 bases from V and 4 bases from J; junction bases left unmatched: 6. The CDR3 consists of 15 residues.

This clonotype was found a few times. This CDR3 reads CASSQGGTASYEQYV. The CDR3 region has the DNA TGTGCCAGCAGCCAAGGAGGAACAGCCTCCTACGAGCAGTACGTC. V gene TRBV3-1 combines with J gene TRBJ2-7; D is undetermined. The germline CDR1 and CDR2 sequences are LGHDT and YNNKEL (reference sequence). The CDR3 loop spans 15 amino acids. Trimming removed 1 base at V and 0 bases at J, with 10 bases between.

This clonotype was recorded once. The rearrangement uses TRBV4-1 and TRBJ1-4; TRBD1 is a possible D gene (5 bases). CDR3 size: 17 residues. In germline, CDR1 is MGHRA, CDR2 YSYEKL. Between the trimmed V and J ends, which lost 1 base and 3 bases, there was a span of 15 bases. CDR3 nucleotide sequence: TGCGCCAGCAGCCAAGTGGTCCGGGGCTTCGCTAATGAAAAACTGTTTTTT. Translating it yields CASSQVVRGFANEKLFF.